One sample yielded the 29 T cell receptor beta chains listed below, sequenced in a study of identical twins. From the 5' RACE reads, TCRdb called clonotypes with MiXCR, one entry per CDR3 protein. This sample has hundreds of thousands of distinct CDR3 sequences; around 8.3% occur once, and the top ten carry approximately 0.94%. This sample was also put to use in a study of yellow fever vaccine responses in identical twins.

Sequenced input: PBMCs. The receptors were sampled from a woman aged 18-29 years in good health.

The table lists this clonotype with a few counts. Written as DNA, the CDR3 is TGTGCCAGCAGCGGTAGTAGGACAGTATGGGGCACAGATACGCAGTATTTT. This gives the protein CASSGSRTVWGTDTQYF. The rearrangement links TRBV5-6 to TRBJ2-3; maybe TRBD1 (6 bases). Deletions cut 4 bases from V and 1 base from J, with 19 bases between. The V gene's germline CDR1 is SGHDT and CDR2 YYEEEE. The CDR3 has 17 amino acids.

This sequence joins TRBV30 and TRBJ2-3; D ambiguous. V lost 1 base, J lost 6 bases, and 11 bases lay in between. The CDR3 runs 13 residues. Germline V gene sequence: CDR1 GTSNPN, CDR2 SVGIG (reference sequence). CDR3 nucleotide sequence: TGTGCCTGGAGTGGCAACCTAGGGGATACGCAGTATTTT. It codes for CAWSGNLGDTQYF.

A single count supports this clonotype. The chain recombines TRBV15 with TRBJ2-5; D not certain. Per the germline V gene, CDR1 is LNHNV and CDR2 is YYDKDF (reference sequence). This CDR3 is 14 amino acids long. Between the trimmed V and J ends, which lost 3 bases and 0 bases, there was a span of 8 bases. CDR3 nucleotides: TGTGCCACCAGCAGCACAGTCTACCAAGAGACCCAGTACTTC. Protein sequence: CATSSTVYQETQYF.

The sample holds many counts of this clonotype. This chain links TRBV2 with TRBJ2-4; D gene uncertain. Germline V gene data show CDR1 as SNHLY and CDR2 as FYNNEI. This CDR3 has 13 residues. V was cut by 3 bases and J by 10 bases, with 13 bases left in between. As DNA, the CDR3 is TGTGCCAGCAGTGATGGAGTAGCAGGAATTCAGTACTTC. Protein: CASSDGVAGIQYF. The variable domain in full, completed from reference TRBV2 and TRBJ2-4, reads EPEVTQTPSHQVTQMGQEVILRCVPISNHLYFYWYRQILGQKVEFLVSFYNNEISEKSEIFDDQFSVERPDGSNFTLKIRSTKLEDSAMYFCASSDGVAGIQYFGAGTRLSVL.

The chain combines TRBV9 with TRBJ2-2; 8 positions match TRBD2. V shed 7 bases and J 4 bases; nucleotides not matched to a gene: 0. The CDR3 sequence is 12 residues long. The germline V gene has CDR1 SGDLS and CDR2 YYNGEE. DNA of the CDR3: TGTGCCAGCGCGGGGGGCACCGGGGAGCTGTTTTTT. Protein sequence: CASAGGTGELFF.

This clonotype has at least ten counts. V gene TRBV5-5 combines with J gene TRBJ2-7, with D perhaps matching TRBD1 (5 bases). The CDR3 is 14 amino acids. V lost 0 bases, J lost 4 bases, and 11 bases lay in between. Per the germline V gene, CDR1 is SGHKS and CDR2 is YYEKEE (reference sequence). The CDR3 bases are TGTGCCAGCAGCTTGGCCTACAGGCAATACGAGCAGTACTTC. It translates to CASSLAYRQYEQYF.

The J gene is TRBJ1-2, the V gene TRBV28; 8 nucleotides line up with TRBD1. The germline gives CDR1 MDHEN, CDR2 SYDVKM. The CDR3 has 13 residues. V gave up 5 bases and J gave up 9 bases; unmatched junction bases: 8. As DNA, the CDR3 is TGTGCCAGCAGTCGCGTACAGGGGGAAAGCTACACCTTC. Translating gives CASSRVQGESYTF.

The CDR3 protein is CASSLRAPNTGELFF. The CDR3 region has the DNA TGTGCCAGCAGCTTGAGGGCTCCGAACACCGGGGAGCTGTTTTTT. The chain joins TRBV7-2 to TRBJ2-2; D may be TRBD2 (5 bases). The CDR3 spans 15 residues. The ends were cut back, 3 bases at V and 0 bases at J, with 8 bases in the middle. The V gene's germline CDR1 is SGHTA and CDR2 FQGNSA.

The rearrangement links TRBV24-1 to TRBJ2-3; 11 positions match TRBD2. V dropped 1 base and J dropped 4; count of bases not matched to a gene: 9. Germline V lookup: CDR1 KGHDR, CDR2 SFDVKD. This CDR3 region has 18 residues. CDR3 protein: CATSDFGLASGGPDTQYF. The CDR3 DNA reads TGTGCCACCAGTGATTTCGGTTTGGCTAGCGGGGGGCCAGATACGCAGTATTTT.

This clonotype was seen repeatedly, ten times or more. This chain links TRBV28 with TRBJ2-7, with 9 nucleotides matching TRBD1. Germline values: CDR1 MDHEN, CDR2 SYDVKM. The CDR3 is 13 amino acids. The trim removed 9 bases at V and 6 bases at J, leaving 9 bases unmatched. The CDR3 DNA reads TGTGCCAGTGAGCGGACAGGGGTAGGCGAGCAGTACTTC. It encodes CASERTGVGEQYF.

The V and J genes are TRBV5-5 and TRBJ2-3, with 11 nucleotides matching TRBD2. The CDR3 is made up of 16 amino acids. V lost 3 bases to trimming and J lost 2 bases; unmatched junction nucleotides: 5. Per the germline V gene, CDR1 is SGHKS and CDR2 is YYEKEE (reference sequence). DNA for the CDR3: TGTGCCAGCAGCTCCGGGACTAGCGGACTCACAGATACGCAGTATTTT. It is translated as CASSSGTSGLTDTQYF.

This clonotype was observed a few times. The chain combines TRBV6-2 or TRBV6-3 with TRBJ2-3; maybe TRBD1 (5 bases). Trimming removed 2 bases at V and 8 bases at J, with 14 bases between. Germline loops: CDR1 MNHEY, CDR2 SVGEGT. This CDR3 has 14 amino acids. The CDR3: CASSYPPERGTQYF. The CDR3 nucleotides read TGTGCCAGCAGTTACCCCCCGGAAAGGGGTACGCAGTATTTT.

The chain combines TRBV6-2 or TRBV6-3 with TRBJ2-1; D not resolved. V lost 4 bases and J 9 bases, leaving 10 bases between the germline ends. The CDR3 has 12 residues. Germline loops: CDR1 MNHEY, CDR2 SVGEGT. This CDR3 is CASSSFSSEQFF. CDR3 DNA: TGTGCCAGCAGTTCCTTTAGTAGTGAGCAGTTCTTC.

The sample holds many counts of this clonotype. The chain uses TRBV12-3 or TRBV12-4 and TRBJ2-1; weak D call: TRBD1 (6 bases). The CDR3 loop spans 13 amino acids. V was clipped by 3 bases and J by 4 bases, with 7 bases between them. CDR3 sequence (DNA): TGTGCCAGCAGTTTCGACAGGTACAATGAGCAGTTCTTC. This gives the protein CASSFDRYNEQFF.

This clonotype has more than one count but fewer than ten. The rearrangement links TRBV2 to TRBJ2-7; no clear D gene. Trimming removed 7 bases at V and 3 bases at J, with 10 bases between. The germline V gene has CDR1 SNHLY and CDR2 FYNNEI. The CDR3 runs 12 residues. CDR3 region: CASIVVNYEQYF. As DNA, the CDR3 is TGTGCCAGCATAGTGGTCAACTACGAGCAGTACTTC.

This clonotype was found a few times. Written as DNA, the CDR3 is TGCAGTGCCCCCCGGGGGGAGAGCAATGAGCAGTTCTTC. Its translation: CSAPRGESNEQFF. The J gene is TRBJ2-1, the V gene TRBV20-1; 7 nucleotides align to TRBD2. After removal of 6 bases from V and 6 bases from J, the junction contained 8 bases not matched to a gene. This CDR3 is built from 13 residues. Germline V CDR1 and CDR2: DFQATT, SNEGSKA (reference sequence).

The rearrangement uses TRBV6-2 or TRBV6-3 and TRBJ2-4; 16 bases align to TRBD2. V was clipped by 2 bases and J by 0 bases; unmatched bases: 13. This CDR3 spans 22 amino acids. Germline V CDR1 and CDR2: MNHEY, SVGEGT. This CDR3 is CASSYPGTSGGAPNLAKNIQYF. In DNA form, the CDR3 reads TGTGCCAGCAGTTACCCTGGGACTAGCGGGGGGGCCCCAAATCTAGCCAAAAACATTCAGTACTTC.

The gene calls are TRBV28 and TRBJ2-1; 8 nucleotides line up with TRBD1. The germline V gene has CDR1 MDHEN and CDR2 SYDVKM. Trimming cost V 4 bases and J 5 bases; bases outside gene matches: 10. This CDR3 is 16 amino acids long. The CDR3 nucleotides read TGTGCCAGCAGTTCTTTCGACAGGGGCTGGCACAATGAGCAGTTCTTC. Protein sequence: CASSSFDRGWHNEQFF.

This clonotype turned up a few times. This chain connects TRBV20-1 to TRBJ2-7; 9 positions match TRBD2. The V segment lost 0 bases and the J segment 1 base; nucleotides outside the gene matches: 4. The CDR3 has 15 residues. Germline CDR1 DFQATT, CDR2 SNEGSKA (reference sequence). The CDR3 region has the DNA TGCAGTGCTAGAGAGACTAGCGGACCTTCCTACGAGCAGTACTTC. It encodes CSARETSGPSYEQYF.

The rearrangement uses TRBV20-1 and TRBJ2-7, with 7 positions matching TRBD1. Germline-derived CDR1 and CDR2 are DFQATT and SNEGSKA (reference sequence). Unmatched junction bases numbered 11, after V lost 0 bases and J lost 9 bases. CDR3 size: 14 residues. The CDR3 coding sequence is TGCAGTGCTAGAGATCCCGGACAGGCTGTTAGGCAGTACTTC. It encodes CSARDPGQAVRQYF.

The chain uses TRBV3-1 and TRBJ2-3, with D perhaps TRBD1 (6 bases). Trimming pared 3 bases from V and 5 bases from J, leaving 18 bases between. Germline V gene lookup returns CDR1 LGHDT and CDR2 YNNKEL (reference sequence). The CDR3 length is 16 residues. CDR3 sequence (DNA): TGTGCCAGCAGCCAGAACAAAAGACCAGGGGTAGATACGCAGTATTTT. Amino acids: CASSQNKRPGVDTQYF.

This clonotype was seen ten or more times. This chain links TRBV5-1 with TRBJ2-2, with 9 bases aligning to TRBD2. There are 14 residues in the CDR3. The germline CDR1 and CDR2 sequences are SGHRS and YFSETQ. V shed 0 bases, J shed 6 bases, and the junction held 0 bases outside the gene matches. The CDR3 spells CASSLGLAAGELFF. The CDR3 DNA follows: TGCGCCAGCAGCTTGGGACTAGCGGCCGGGGAGCTGTTTTTT.

The table lists this clonotype with many counts. The chain joins TRBV2 to TRBJ1-1, with D maybe TRBD1 (6 bases). The germline CDR1 and CDR2 sequences are SNHLY and FYNNEI. Trimming removed 1 base at V and 4 bases at J, with 7 bases between. The CDR3 is made up of 13 amino acids. The CDR3, as DNA: TGTGCCAGCAGTGAAGAAGGGGGCACTGAAGCTTTCTTT. It encodes CASSEEGGTEAFF.

There are a few counts of this clonotype. V usage is TRBV14 and J usage is TRBJ2-2; unclear D gene. In germline, CDR1 is SGHDN, CDR2 FVKESK. V dropped 6 bases and J dropped 5 bases, with 10 bases sitting between them. This CDR3 contains 13 residues. CDR3 DNA sequence: TGTGCCAGCAGTCCACAGAGAACCGGGGAGCTGTTTTTT. Translation: CASSPQRTGELFF.

The chain links TRBV4-2 to TRBJ2-2, with D perhaps TRBD1 (6 bases). V was pared by 3 bases and J by 0 bases, with 14 bases between. The CDR3 loop spans 17 amino acids. Germline V gene sequence: CDR1 LGHNA, CDR2 YNFKEQ. In DNA, the CDR3 is TGTGCCAGCAGCCACGACCGACAGGCTTCGAACACCGGGGAGCTGTTTTTT. Translation: CASSHDRQASNTGELFF.

This chain joins TRBV27 and TRBJ2-5; 13 bases line up with TRBD2. CDR1 MNHEY and CDR2 SMNVEV come from the germline V gene (reference sequence). Unmatched junction bases numbered 2, after V lost 8 bases and J lost 5 bases. This CDR3 has 13 residues. DNA for the CDR3: TGTGCCAGCGGACTAGCGGGAGCTGAGACCCAGTACTTC. This gives the protein CASGLAGAETQYF.

This clonotype was detected only a few times. This chain links TRBV4-2 with TRBJ2-7, with a possible D match to TRBD1 (6 bases). The CDR3 is 15 amino acids. V was clipped by 1 base and J by 0 bases, with 10 bases between them. Germline CDR1 reads LGHNA; CDR2 reads YNFKEQ. Written as DNA, the CDR3 is TGTGCCAGCAGCCAAGTGGCAGGGGCCTCCTACGAGCAGTACTTC. It is translated as CASSQVAGASYEQYF.

CDR3 sequence reads: CASMGRGSETQYF. CDR3 DNA sequence: TGTGCCAGCATGGGACGAGGGTCAGAGACCCAGTACTTC. This chain links TRBV14 with TRBJ2-5; either TRBD1 or TRBD2 may fit D (5 bases each). The CDR3 is 13 amino acids. Trimming pared 7 bases from V and 4 bases from J, leaving 13 bases between. Germline assignment: CDR1 SGHDN and CDR2 FVKESK.

This clonotype has a handful of counts. The CDR3 sequence is CSARKKDSTDTQYF. The DNA of the CDR3 is TGCAGTGCTAGGAAAAAGGACAGCACAGATACGCAGTATTTT. The chain uses TRBV20-1 and TRBJ2-3; D not certain. V lost 3 bases and J lost 0, with 10 bases in between. The CDR3 is 14 residues long. In germline, CDR1 is DFQATT, CDR2 SNEGSKA (reference sequence).